The clone carrying this T cell receptor beta chain turned up a few times. Its antigen is undetermined. This CDR3 has 16 residues. V trimming: 6 bases; J trimming: 5 bases; junction bases outside the gene matches: 12. The germline gives CDR1 SNHLY, CDR2 FYNNEI. These data belong to a study of Ad26.COV2.S vaccination and SARS-CoV-2 variants. Background on the study: This donor came from the COV1001 trial of Ad26.COV2.S. General study findings and limits: Possible underestimation of total T cell responses by the TCR breadth and depth analyses was noted. Relative to placebo recipients, vaccine recipients exhibited elevated spike-specific TCR breadth.

This sample's treatment: roughly 20 received Ad26.COV2.S at low or high dose, single or two shots; about 5 received placebo; per-sample allocation not given. The study sampled participants on day 63 after the first vaccine or placebo injection. Sequencing used immunoSEQ multiplex PCR; TCRdb keeps in-frame clones, though not all of them. The table records some 390,000 clones, around nine tenths of them present only once. The chain is built from TRBV2 and TRBJ2-5, with 10 bases lining up with TRBD1. This TCR was sampled from a person between 18 and 60 years old who received the Ad26.COV2.S COVID-19 vaccine or a placebo. The specimen comprised peripheral blood, sampled in a trial of Ad26.COV2.S vaccine versus placebo. Here the CDR3 reads CASRPTTGGMGETQYF. As DNA, the CDR3 is TGTGCCAGCAGACCTACGACAGGGGGCATGGGGGAGACCCAGTACTTC.